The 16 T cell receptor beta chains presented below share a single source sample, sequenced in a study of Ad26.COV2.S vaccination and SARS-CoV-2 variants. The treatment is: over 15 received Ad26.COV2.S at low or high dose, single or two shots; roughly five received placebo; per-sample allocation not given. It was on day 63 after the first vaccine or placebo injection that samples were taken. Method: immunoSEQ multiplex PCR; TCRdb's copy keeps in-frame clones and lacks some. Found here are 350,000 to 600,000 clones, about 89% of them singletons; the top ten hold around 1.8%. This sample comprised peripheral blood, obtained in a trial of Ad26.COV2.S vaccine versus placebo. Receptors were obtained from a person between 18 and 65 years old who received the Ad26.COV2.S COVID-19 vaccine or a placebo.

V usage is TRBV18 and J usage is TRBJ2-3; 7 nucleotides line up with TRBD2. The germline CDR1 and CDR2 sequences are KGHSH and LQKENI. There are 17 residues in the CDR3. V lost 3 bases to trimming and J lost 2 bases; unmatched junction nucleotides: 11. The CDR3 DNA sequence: TGTGCCAGCTCACCCCCTGGGCGGGGGAGTTACACAGATACGCAGTATTTT. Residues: CASSPPGRGSYTDTQYF.

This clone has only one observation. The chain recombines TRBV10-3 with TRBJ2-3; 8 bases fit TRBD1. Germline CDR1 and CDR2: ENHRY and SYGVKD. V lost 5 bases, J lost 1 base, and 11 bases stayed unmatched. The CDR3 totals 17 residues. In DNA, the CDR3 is TGTGCCATCAGTCCCCCTTCGGGACAGGTTGGCACAGATACGCAGTATTTT. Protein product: CAISPPSGQVGTDTQYF.

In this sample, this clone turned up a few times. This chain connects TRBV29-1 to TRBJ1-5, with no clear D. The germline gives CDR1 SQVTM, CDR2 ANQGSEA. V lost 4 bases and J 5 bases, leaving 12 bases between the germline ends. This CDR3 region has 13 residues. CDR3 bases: TGCAGCGTTGTGTACGGGGTAGATCAGCCCCAGCATTTT. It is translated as CSVVYGVDQPQHF.

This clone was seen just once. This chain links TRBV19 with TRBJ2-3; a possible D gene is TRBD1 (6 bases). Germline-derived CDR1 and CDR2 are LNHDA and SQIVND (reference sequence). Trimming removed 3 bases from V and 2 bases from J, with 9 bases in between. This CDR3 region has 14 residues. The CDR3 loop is CASSISGVTDTQYF. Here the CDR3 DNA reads TGTGCCAGTAGTATTTCAGGGGTCACAGATACGCAGTATTTT.

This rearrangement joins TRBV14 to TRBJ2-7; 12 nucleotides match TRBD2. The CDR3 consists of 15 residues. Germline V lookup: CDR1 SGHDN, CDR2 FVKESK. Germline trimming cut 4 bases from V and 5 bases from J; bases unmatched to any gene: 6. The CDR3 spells CASSPWTSGIDEQYF. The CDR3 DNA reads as TGTGCCAGCAGCCCGTGGACTAGCGGGATAGACGAGCAGTACTTC.

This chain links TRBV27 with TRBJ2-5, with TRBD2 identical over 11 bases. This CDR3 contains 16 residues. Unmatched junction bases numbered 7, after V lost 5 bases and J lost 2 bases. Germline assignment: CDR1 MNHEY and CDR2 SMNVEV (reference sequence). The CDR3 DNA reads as TGTGCCAGCAGTCCCCCCCTAGCGGGGGGACAAGAGACCCAGTACTTC. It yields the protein CASSPPLAGGQETQYF.

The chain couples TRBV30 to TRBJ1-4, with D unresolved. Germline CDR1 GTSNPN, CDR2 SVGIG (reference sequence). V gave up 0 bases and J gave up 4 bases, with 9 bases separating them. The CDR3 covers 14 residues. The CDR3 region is CAWSVARSNEKLFF. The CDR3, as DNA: TGTGCCTGGAGTGTCGCCAGGAGTAATGAAAAACTGTTTTTT.

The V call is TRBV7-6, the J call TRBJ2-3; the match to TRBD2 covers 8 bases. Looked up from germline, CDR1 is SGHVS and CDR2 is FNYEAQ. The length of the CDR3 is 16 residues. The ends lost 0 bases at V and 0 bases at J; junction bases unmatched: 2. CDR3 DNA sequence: TGTGCCAGCAGCTTAGCTAGCGGGGCCAGCACAGATACGCAGTATTTT. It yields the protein CASSLASGASTDTQYF.

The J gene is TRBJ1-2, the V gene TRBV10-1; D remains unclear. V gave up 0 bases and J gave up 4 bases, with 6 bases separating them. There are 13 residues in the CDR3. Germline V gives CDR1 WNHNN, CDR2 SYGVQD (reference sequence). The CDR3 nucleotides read TGCGCCAGCAGTGAGTCCCAGCCCTATGGCTACACCTTC. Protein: CASSESQPYGYTF.

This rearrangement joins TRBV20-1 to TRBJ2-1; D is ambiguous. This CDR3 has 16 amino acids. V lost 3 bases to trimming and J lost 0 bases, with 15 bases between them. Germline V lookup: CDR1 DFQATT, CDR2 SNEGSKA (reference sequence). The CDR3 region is CSASTDRSYSYNEQFF. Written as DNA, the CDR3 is TGCAGTGCTAGTACCGACCGGTCCTACTCCTACAATGAGCAGTTCTTC.

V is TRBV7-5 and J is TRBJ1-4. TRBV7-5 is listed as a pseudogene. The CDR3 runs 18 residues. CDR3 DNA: TGTGCCAGAAGCCCTCAGCGAAAACATGGGGGTGAGGATGAAAAACTGTTTTTT. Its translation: CARSPQRKHGGEDEKLFF.

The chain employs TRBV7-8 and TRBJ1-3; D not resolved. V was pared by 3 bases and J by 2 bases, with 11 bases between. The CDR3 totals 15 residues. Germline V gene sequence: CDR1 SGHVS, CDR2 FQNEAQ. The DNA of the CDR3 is TGTGCCAGCAGCTTTTTGGGGTACCCTGGAAACACCATATATTTT. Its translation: CASSFLGYPGNTIYF.

Written as DNA, the CDR3 is TGTGCCAGCAGCTTAGTACACGGGACAGGCATGACCGAGCAGTACTTC. It specifies CASSLVHGTGMTEQYF. V and J are TRBV13 and TRBJ2-7; the match to TRBD1 covers 8 bases. The V gene end was trimmed by 1 base and the J gene end by 6 bases; junction bases not matched to a gene: 11. This CDR3 has 16 residues. CDR1 is PRHDT and CDR2 is FYEKMQ in the germline V gene (reference sequence).

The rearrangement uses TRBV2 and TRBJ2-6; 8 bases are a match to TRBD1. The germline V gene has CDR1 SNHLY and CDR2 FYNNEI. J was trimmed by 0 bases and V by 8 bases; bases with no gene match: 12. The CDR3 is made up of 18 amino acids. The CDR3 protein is CASLRRQGIYSGANVLTF. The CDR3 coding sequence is TGTGCCAGCCTCAGGAGACAGGGGATATACTCTGGGGCCAACGTCCTGACTTTC.

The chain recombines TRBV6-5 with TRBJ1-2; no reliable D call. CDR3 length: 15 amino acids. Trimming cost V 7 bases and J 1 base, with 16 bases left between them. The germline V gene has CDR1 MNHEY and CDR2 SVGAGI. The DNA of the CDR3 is TGTGCCAGCACCTCGATGATGGCGGGTAACTATGGCTACACCTTC. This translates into CASTSMMAGNYGYTF.

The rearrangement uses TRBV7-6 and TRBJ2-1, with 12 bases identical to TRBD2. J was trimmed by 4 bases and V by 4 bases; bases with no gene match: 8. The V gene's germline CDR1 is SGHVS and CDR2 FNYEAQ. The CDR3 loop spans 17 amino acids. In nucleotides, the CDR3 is TGTGCCAGCAGCTCCCCAACTAGCGGGGGGTCGTACAATGAGCAGTTCTTC. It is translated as CASSSPTSGGSYNEQFF.